This section outlines one TCR beta chain sequence together with its context. Its antigen is still unknown. Every one of the patients relapsed after autologous stem cell transplantation (brentuximab vedotin exposure was variable). The source of the sample is a study of PD-1 blockade in classical Hodgkin lymphoma. Background on the study: Intravenous delivery of nivolumab at 3 mg/kg to patients occurred every 2 weeks. Study-wide results and caveats: The authors excluded patients who started nivolumab under 1 year after ASCT.

The assay was immunoSEQ multiplex PCR, and TCRdb's table has in-frame clones only and misses some. The sample records 110,000 or so clones, roughly nine tenths being singletons. The J segment lost 5 bases and the V segment lost 7 bases, leaving 11 bases of the junction unmatched. The germline V gene encodes CDR1 MNHEY and CDR2 SVGAGI. The CDR3 has 15 amino acids. Sequencing used peripheral blood mononuclear cells (PBMCs), obtained before the second cycle of nivolumab. This clonotype was obtained from a human donor with classical Hodgkin lymphoma. This chain uses TRBV6-5 with TRBJ2-1; TRBD1 matches 7 bases. The CDR3 loop reads CASTRRTGSDNEQFF. CDR3 nucleotides: TGTGCCAGCACTCGGCGGACAGGATCTGACAATGAGCAGTTCTTC.